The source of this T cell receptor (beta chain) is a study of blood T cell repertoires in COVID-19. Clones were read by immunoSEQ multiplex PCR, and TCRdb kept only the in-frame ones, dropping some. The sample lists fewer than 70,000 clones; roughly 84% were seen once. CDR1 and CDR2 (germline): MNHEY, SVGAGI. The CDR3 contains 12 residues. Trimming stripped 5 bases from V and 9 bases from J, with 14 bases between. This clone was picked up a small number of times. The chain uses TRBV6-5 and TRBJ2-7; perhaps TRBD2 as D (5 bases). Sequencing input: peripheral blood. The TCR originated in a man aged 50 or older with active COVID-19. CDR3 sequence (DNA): TGTGCCAGCAGTACTCCGGGATCTCGGCAGTACTTC. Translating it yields CASSTPGSRQYF.